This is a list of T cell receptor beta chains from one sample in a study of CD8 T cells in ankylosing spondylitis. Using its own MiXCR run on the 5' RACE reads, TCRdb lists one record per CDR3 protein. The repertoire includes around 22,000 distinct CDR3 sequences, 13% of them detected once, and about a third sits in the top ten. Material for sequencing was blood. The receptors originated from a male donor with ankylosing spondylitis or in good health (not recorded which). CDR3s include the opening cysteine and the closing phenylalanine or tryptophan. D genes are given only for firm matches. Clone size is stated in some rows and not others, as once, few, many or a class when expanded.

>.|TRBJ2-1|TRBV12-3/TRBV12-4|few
TGTGCCAGCAGTCCCCGGGACCCTGAGCAGTTCTTC
CASSPRDPEQFF
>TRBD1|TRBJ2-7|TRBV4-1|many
TGCGCCAGCAGCCCAAGGACAGGTTACGCCGAGCAGTACTTC
CASSPRTGYAEQYF
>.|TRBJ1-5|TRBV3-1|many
TGTGCCAGCAGCCGGACGGTCGGACAGCCCCAGCATTTT
CASSRTVGQPQHF
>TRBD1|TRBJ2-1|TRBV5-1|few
TGCGCCAGCAGCTCGGACAGGGGTTTACCGGGGAATGAGCAGTTCTTC
CASSSDRGLPGNEQFF
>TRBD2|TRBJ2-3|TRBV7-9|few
TGTGCCAGCAGCATCCGGGACTACGGGCCGACAGATACGCAGTATTTT
CASSIRDYGPTDTQYF
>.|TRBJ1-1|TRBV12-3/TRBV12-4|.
TGTGCCAGCACCACTTTATTCGTCGGGAACACTGAAGCTTTCTTT
CASTTLFVGNTEAFF
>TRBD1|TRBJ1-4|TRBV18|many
TGTGCCAGCTCACGGCAGGGGGCTAATGAAAAACTGTTTTTT
CASSRQGANEKLFF
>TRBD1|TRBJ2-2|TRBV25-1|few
TGTGCCAGCGTCCCGTCGACAGGGTCTGCCGGGGAGCTGTTTTTT
CASVPSTGSAGELFF
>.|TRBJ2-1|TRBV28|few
TGTGCCAGCAGTTTCCCCCTCCTCCGCCATGAGCAGTTCTTC
CASSFPLLRHEQFF
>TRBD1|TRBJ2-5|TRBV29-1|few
TGCAGCGTGGGGGACAGTCGGTCGGAGACCCAGTACTTC
CSVGDSRSETQYF
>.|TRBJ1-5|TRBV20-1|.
TGCAGTGCTACTGGGTATTTAAATCAGCCCCAGCATTTT
CSATGYLNQPQHF
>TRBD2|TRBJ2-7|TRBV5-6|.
TGTGCCAGCAGCCAACTAGCGGGGGGAACCTACGAGCAGTACTTC
CASSQLAGGTYEQYF
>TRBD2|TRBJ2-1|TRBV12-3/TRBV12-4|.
TGTGCCAGCACCTCGGGGACTAGCGGGAACTACAATGAGCAGTTCTTC
CASTSGTSGNYNEQFF
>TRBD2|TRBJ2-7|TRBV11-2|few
TGTGCCAGCAGCTTAGAGGGGGGGGCCTACGAGCAGTACTTC
CASSLEGGAYEQYF
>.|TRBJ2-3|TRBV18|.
TGTGCCAGCTCATCTGGGGTTGGAACAGATACGCAGTATTTT
CASSSGVGTDTQYF
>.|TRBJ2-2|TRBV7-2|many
TGTGCCAGCAGCCCCGGGGGGAACACCGGGGAGCTGTTTTTT
CASSPGGNTGELFF
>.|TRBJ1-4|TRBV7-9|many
TGTGCCAGCAGCACCCCTCGGGGGACTAATGAAAAACTGTTTTTT
CASSTPRGTNEKLFF
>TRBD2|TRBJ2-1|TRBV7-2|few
TGTGCCAGCAGCTCGATGGGACTAGCGGGATATGAGCAGTTCTTC
CASSSMGLAGYEQFF
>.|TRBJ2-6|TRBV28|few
TGTGCCAGCAGTGCCTTCTCTGGGGCCAACGTCCTGACTTTC
CASSAFSGANVLTF
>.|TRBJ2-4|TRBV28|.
TGTGCCAGCCGGAGGCCGGGAGAGGGAGATTCACAATTGTACTTC
CASRRPGEGDSQLYF
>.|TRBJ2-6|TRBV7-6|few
TGTGCCAGCAGCAGAACAGGGACCGGGGCCAACGTCCTGACTTTC
CASSRTGTGANVLTF
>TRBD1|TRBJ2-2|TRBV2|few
TGTGCCAGCAGTGAACCCCTTTCCAAAGACAGGGGGCTCTTTCTTTCCGGGGAGCTGTTTTTT
CASSEPLSKDRGLFLSGELFF
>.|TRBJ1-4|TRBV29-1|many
TGCAGCGTTGCGGGGGCTAATGAAAAACTGTTTTTT
CSVAGANEKLFF
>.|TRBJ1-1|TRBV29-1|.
TGCAGCGTTGAATCGGGCACTGAAGCTTTCTTT
CSVESGTEAFF
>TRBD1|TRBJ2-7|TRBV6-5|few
TGTGCCAGCAGTTTACAGGGGTCCCACGAGCAGTACTTC
CASSLQGSHEQYF
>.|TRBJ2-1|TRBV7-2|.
TGTGCCAGCAGCTTAGGGTCTCATACCTACAATGAGCAGTTCTTC
CASSLGSHTYNEQFF
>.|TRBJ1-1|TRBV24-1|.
TGTGCCACCAGTGACCCCCGCGGAGGGAACACTGAAGCTTTCTTT
CATSDPRGGNTEAFF
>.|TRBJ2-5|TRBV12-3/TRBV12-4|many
TGTGCCAGCGCGGGCGGGTATCAAGAGACCCAGTACTTC
CASAGGYQETQYF
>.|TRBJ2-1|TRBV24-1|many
TGTGCCACCAGTGAGAGGGGCTCCTACTACAATGAGCAGTTCTTC
CATSERGSYYNEQFF
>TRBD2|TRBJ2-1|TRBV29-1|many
TGCAGCGTCAGTGGACTAGCGGGAGGATGGAGGGAGCAGTTCTTC
CSVSGLAGGWREQFF
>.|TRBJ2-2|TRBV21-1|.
TGTGCCAGCAGCCCAAAGCTCCCCGGGGTGGGCGGGGAGCTGTTTTTT
CASSPKLPGVGGELFF
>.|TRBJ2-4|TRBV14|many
TGTGCCAGCAGACTCTGGACTGGGACGTCAAACATTCAGTACTTC
CASRLWTGTSNIQYF
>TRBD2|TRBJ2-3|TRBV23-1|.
TGCGCCGAATGTCGCGGGAGAACACCCCCAGATACGCAGTATTTT
CAECRGRTPPDTQYF